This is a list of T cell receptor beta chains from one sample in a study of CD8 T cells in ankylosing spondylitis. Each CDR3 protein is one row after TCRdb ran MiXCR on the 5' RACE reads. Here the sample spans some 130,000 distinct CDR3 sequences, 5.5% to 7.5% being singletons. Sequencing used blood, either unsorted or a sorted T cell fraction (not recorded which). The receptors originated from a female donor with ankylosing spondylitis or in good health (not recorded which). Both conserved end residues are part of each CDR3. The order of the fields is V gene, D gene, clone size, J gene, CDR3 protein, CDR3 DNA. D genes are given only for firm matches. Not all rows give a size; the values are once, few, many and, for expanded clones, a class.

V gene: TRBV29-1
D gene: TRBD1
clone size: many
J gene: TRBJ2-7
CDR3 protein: CSVEDRGREQYF
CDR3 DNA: TGCAGCGTTGAAGACAGGGGGCGCGAGCAGTACTTC

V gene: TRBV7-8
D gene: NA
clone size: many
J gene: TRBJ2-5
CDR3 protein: CASSLEGSETQYF
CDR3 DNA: TGTGCCAGCAGCTTAGAAGGGAGCGAGACCCAGTACTTC

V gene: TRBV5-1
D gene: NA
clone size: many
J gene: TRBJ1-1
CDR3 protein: CASSPEGFGTEAFF
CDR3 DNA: TGCGCCAGCAGCCCGGAGGGGTTCGGCACTGAAGCTTTCTTT

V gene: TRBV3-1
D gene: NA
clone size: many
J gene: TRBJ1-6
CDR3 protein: CASSQRTGNAPLHF
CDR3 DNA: TGTGCCAGCAGCCAAAGAACGGGTAATGCACCCCTCCACTTT

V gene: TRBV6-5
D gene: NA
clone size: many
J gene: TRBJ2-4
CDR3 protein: CASSYGGGSWNIQYF
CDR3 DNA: TGTGCCAGCAGTTACGGTGGGGGCAGTTGGAACATTCAGTACTTC

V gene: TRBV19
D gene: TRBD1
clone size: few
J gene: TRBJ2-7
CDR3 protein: CASSTGGEQYF
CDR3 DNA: TGTGCCAGTAGCACAGGGGGCGAGCAGTACTTC

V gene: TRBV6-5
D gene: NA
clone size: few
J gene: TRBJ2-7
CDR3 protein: CASSTQESYEQYF
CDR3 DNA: TGTGCCAGCAGTACGCAGGAATCCTACGAGCAGTACTTC

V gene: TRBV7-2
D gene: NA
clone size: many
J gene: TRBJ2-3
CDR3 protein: CASSLVGQGTDTQYF
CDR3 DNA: TGTGCCAGCAGCTTAGTGGGCCAGGGCACAGATACGCAGTATTTT

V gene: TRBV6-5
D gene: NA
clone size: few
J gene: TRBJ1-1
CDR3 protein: CASSLTGLLNTEAFF
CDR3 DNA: TGTGCCAGCAGTTTAACCGGACTTTTGAACACTGAAGCTTTCTTT

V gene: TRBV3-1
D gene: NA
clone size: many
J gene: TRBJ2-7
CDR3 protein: CASSQDRRSYEQYF
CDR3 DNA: TGTGCCAGCAGCCAAGACAGGCGCTCCTACGAGCAGTACTTC

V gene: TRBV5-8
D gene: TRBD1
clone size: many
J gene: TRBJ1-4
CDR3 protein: CASSLRQGAFNEKLFF
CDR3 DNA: TGTGCCAGCAGCTTAAGGCAGGGGGCCTTTAATGAAAAACTGTTTTTT

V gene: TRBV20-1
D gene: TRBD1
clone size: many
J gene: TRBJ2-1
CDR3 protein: CSAAGTVWGQFF
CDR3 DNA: TGCAGTGCAGCCGGGACAGTTTGGGGACAGTTCTTC

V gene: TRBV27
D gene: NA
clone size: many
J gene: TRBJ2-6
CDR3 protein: CASSPHKGVSSGANVLTF
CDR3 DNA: TGTGCCAGCAGTCCCCACAAGGGAGTTAGCTCTGGGGCCAACGTCCTGACTTTC

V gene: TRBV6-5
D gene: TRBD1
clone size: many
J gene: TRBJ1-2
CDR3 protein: CASSYRTPGQGAFGYGYTF
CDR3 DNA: TGTGCCAGCAGTTACCGTACACCGGGACAGGGGGCGTTTGGCTATGGCTACACCTTC

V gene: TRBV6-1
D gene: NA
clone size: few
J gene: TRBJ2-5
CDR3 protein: CASKHRAFSWNQETQYF
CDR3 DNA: TGTGCCAGCAAACACAGGGCCTTCAGCTGGAACCAAGAGACCCAGTACTTC

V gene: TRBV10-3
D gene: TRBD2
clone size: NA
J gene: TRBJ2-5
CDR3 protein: CTISAVKREGQETQYF
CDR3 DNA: TGTACCATCAGTGCGGTCAAGCGGGAAGGCCAAGAGACCCAGTACTTC

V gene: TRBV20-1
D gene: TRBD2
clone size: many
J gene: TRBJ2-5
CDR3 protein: CSRGGPQETQYF
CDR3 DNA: TGCAGTCGCGGGGGGCCACAAGAGACCCAGTACTTC

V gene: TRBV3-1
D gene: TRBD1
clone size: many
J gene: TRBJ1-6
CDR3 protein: CASSQGYRGGGSPLHF
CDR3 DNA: TGTGCCAGCAGCCAAGGTTACAGGGGCGGGGGTTCACCCCTCCACTTT

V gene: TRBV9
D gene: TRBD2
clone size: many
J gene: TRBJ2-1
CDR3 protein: CASSSPGTRGEQFF
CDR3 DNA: TGTGCCAGCAGCTCCCCCGGGACTAGGGGTGAGCAGTTCTTC

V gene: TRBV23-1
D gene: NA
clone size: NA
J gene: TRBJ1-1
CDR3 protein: CASSLGGRVNTEAFF
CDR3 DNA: TGCGCCAGTAGTCTGGGGGGGAGGGTGAACACTGAAGCTTTCTTT

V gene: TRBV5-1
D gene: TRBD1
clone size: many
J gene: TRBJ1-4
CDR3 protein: CASSLLGTGNEKLFF
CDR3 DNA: TGCGCCAGCAGCTTGCTGGGGACAGGAAATGAAAAACTGTTTTTT

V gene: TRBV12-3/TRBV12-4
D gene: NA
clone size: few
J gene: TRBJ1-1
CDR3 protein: CASRPLGTTEAFF
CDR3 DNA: TGTGCCAGCAGACCCTTGGGGACCACTGAAGCTTTCTTT

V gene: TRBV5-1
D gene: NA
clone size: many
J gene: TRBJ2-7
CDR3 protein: CASSFGAWGRESYEQYF
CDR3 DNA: TGCGCCAGCAGCTTTGGAGCGTGGGGGCGAGAATCCTACGAGCAGTACTTC